The next 28 T cell receptor beta chains were all read from a single sample in a study of beta chain features in type 1 diabetes. Reverse transcribing all isolated RNA meant expressed TCRB transcripts were sequenced. The protocol was immunoSEQ multiplex PCR, while the TCRdb copy is restricted to in-frame clones and leaves out a portion. The data hold fewer than 900,000 clones, with roughly 15% observed a single time. The sequencing sample was made of naive CD4+ T cells from blood. The receptors derive from a woman aged 18-30 years in good health.

V gene TRBV2 combines with J gene TRBJ2-5, with no clear D. V was trimmed by 6 bases and J by 7 bases, leaving 12 bases between them. Germline CDR1 and CDR2: SNHLY and FYNNEI. The CDR3 sequence is 12 residues long. This chain's CDR3 is CASRATLGTQYF. Here the CDR3 DNA reads TGTGCCAGCAGGGCAACCTTAGGGACCCAGTACTTC.

This clone occurred a few times. The chain has TRBV28 and TRBJ1-1; the D is unclear. The CDR3 loop spans 13 amino acids. V was pared by 4 bases and J by 0 bases, with 6 bases between. Germline CDR1 MDHEN, CDR2 SYDVKM. The DNA of the CDR3 is TGTGCCAGCAGTTCCTACATGAACACTGAAGCTTTCTTT. Protein product: CASSSYMNTEAFF.

The rearrangement joins TRBV6-1 to TRBJ1-2, with D uncertain. The germline V gene has CDR1 MNHNS and CDR2 SASEGT. This CDR3 has 12 amino acids. V lost 5 bases and J 4 bases, leaving 8 bases between the germline ends. CDR3 residues: CASSFGPYGYTF. The CDR3 region has the DNA TGTGCCAGCAGTTTCGGACCCTATGGCTACACCTTC.

V gene TRBV10-3 combines with J gene TRBJ1-1; D possibly corresponds to TRBD1 (5 bases). Germline loops: CDR1 ENHRY, CDR2 SYGVKD. The V end was cut by 4 bases, the J end by 1 base, with 10 bases between. This CDR3 contains 14 residues. CDR3 in amino acids: CAISGDRSNTEAFF. CDR3 bases: TGTGCCATCAGTGGGGACCGTTCGAACACTGAAGCTTTCTTT.

This chain joins TRBV5-1 and TRBJ2-2, with 10 bases aligning to TRBD2. The CDR3 runs 18 residues. V lost 4 bases to trimming and J lost 2 bases; unmatched junction nucleotides: 11. Germline lookup yields CDR1 SGHRS and CDR2 YFSETQ. The CDR3 here is CASSPNLAGGTNTGELFF. The CDR3 nucleotides are TGCGCCAGCAGCCCAAACTTAGCGGGAGGCACCAACACCGGGGAGCTGTTTTTT.

Of note for this clone: Other DNA sequences of this sample code for an identical CDR3. The chain has TRBV15 and TRBJ2-7; 10 bases agree with TRBD2. The J segment lost 0 bases and the V segment lost 1 base, leaving 0 bases of the junction unmatched. The CDR3 sequence is 15 residues long. Germline CDR1 and CDR2: LNHNV and YYDKDF (reference sequence). The CDR3, as DNA: TGTGCCACCAGCAGAGTAGCGGGAGGCTCCTACGAGCAGTACTTC. Amino acid sequence: CATSRVAGGSYEQYF. The whole variable domain, remainder taken from reference TRBV15 and TRBJ2-7, is DAMVIQNPRYQVTQFGKPVTLSCSQTLNHNVMYWYQQKSSQAPKLLFHYYDKDFNNEADTPDNFQSRRPNTSFCFLDIRSPGLGDTAMYLCATSRVAGGSYEQYFGPGTRLTVT.

This clone was observed a handful of times. V and J are TRBV7-2 and TRBJ1-4, with unresolved D. V shed 6 bases and J shed 3 bases, with 8 bases lying between them. This CDR3 spans 13 amino acids. Germline assignment: CDR1 SGHTA and CDR2 FQGNSA. CDR3 region: CASRTGANEKLFF. The CDR3 DNA is TGTGCCAGCAGGACGGGAGCTAATGAAAAACTGTTTTTT. Supplemented by reference TRBV7-2 and TRBJ1-4, the full variable domain reads GAGVSQSPSNKVTEKGKDVELRCDPISGHTALYWYRQSLGQGLEFLIYFQGNSAPDKSGLPSDRFSAERTGGSVSTLTIQRTQQEDSAVYLCASRTGANEKLFFGSGTQLSVL.

The V gene is TRBV4-3, the J gene TRBJ2-3; possibly TRBD2 for D (5 bases). Germline CDR1 reads LGHNA; CDR2 reads YSLEER. The CDR3 has 15 residues. Trimming cost V 0 bases and J 6 bases, with 13 bases left between them. CDR3 bases: TGCGCCAGCAGCCAAGATGGACGTAGCGCCGATACGCAGTATTTT. Its translation is CASSQDGRSADTQYF.

In its sample, this clone was seen a few times. The chain links TRBV7-9 to TRBJ2-2; no clear D. The CDR3 is made up of 15 amino acids. V was pared by 1 base and J by 0 bases, with 6 bases between. Germline-derived CDR1 and CDR2 are SEHNR and FQNEAQ (reference sequence). CDR3: CASSLGPTNTGELFF. In DNA, the CDR3 is TGTGCCAGCAGCTTAGGGCCCACGAACACCGGGGAGCTGTTTTTT.

This clone was picked up a small number of times. The same CDR3 also results from other DNA sequences found in this sample. This chain connects TRBV20-1 to TRBJ2-1, with D perhaps TRBD1 (5 bases). V lost 6 bases to trimming and J lost 3 bases, with 6 bases between them. The germline V gene has CDR1 DFQATT and CDR2 SNEGSKA (reference sequence). CDR3 length: 11 residues. CDR3 protein: CSADSYNEQFF. CDR3 DNA: TGCAGTGCCGACAGCTACAATGAGCAGTTCTTC.

The chain carries TRBV5-4 and TRBJ1-1; TRBD1 aligns across 7 bases. CDR1 and CDR2 (germline): SGHNT, YYREEE (reference sequence). After removal of 2 bases from V and 4 bases from J, the junction contained 2 bases not matched to a gene. The CDR3 has 13 residues. The CDR3 DNA reads as TGTGCCAGCAGCTTTCCAGGGGGCACTGAAGCTTTCTTT. Translated, it gives CASSFPGGTEAFF.

This clone was seen a handful of times. The V gene is TRBV5-1, the J gene TRBJ1-2, with TRBD1 matching 7 bases. This CDR3 has 14 amino acids. V lost 4 bases to trimming and J lost 5 bases; unmatched junction nucleotides: 8. The germline V gene has CDR1 SGHRS and CDR2 YFSETQ. The CDR3 spells CASSLPGTDYGYTF. The CDR3 DNA sequence: TGCGCCAGCAGCCTACCCGGGACAGATTATGGCTACACCTTC.

This clone appeared a few times. This chain connects TRBV11-2 to TRBJ2-7; TRBD1 is a possible D gene (5 bases). Trimming stripped 1 base from V and 6 bases from J, with 7 bases between. CDR1 is SGHAT, CDR2 FQNNGV, per germline. This CDR3 is built from 12 residues. The chain's CDR3 is CASSLGRAEQYF. The CDR3 DNA sequence: TGTGCCAGCAGCTTAGGCAGGGCCGAGCAGTACTTC.

This clone has just a few counts. This chain joins TRBV2 and TRBJ1-4; D is unresolved. The V end lost 4 bases, the J end lost 4 bases, and 13 bases lay between the germline ends. Germline V gene sequence: CDR1 SNHLY, CDR2 FYNNEI. The CDR3 has 15 amino acids. CDR3 amino acids: CASSGWTEINEKLFF. CDR3 DNA: TGTGCCAGCAGTGGGTGGACTGAGATTAATGAAAAACTGTTTTTT.

This clone was seen a few times. This chain connects TRBV7-3 to TRBJ2-3; D not certain. The CDR3 runs 13 residues. V was shortened by 1 base and J by 4 bases, with 6 bases between the two germline ends. Germline V gene lookup returns CDR1 SGHTA and CDR2 FQGTGA. The CDR3 here is CASSLMLADTQYF. DNA of the CDR3: TGTGCCAGCAGCTTAATGCTGGCAGATACGCAGTATTTT. Combining the CDR3 with reference TRBV7-3 and TRBJ2-3 gives the whole variable domain GAGVSQTPSNKVTEKGKYVELRCDPISGHTALYWYRQSLGQGPEFLIYFQGTGAADDSGLPNDRFFAVRPEGSVSTLKIQRTERGDSAVYLCASSLMLADTQYFGPGTRLTVL.

This clone was detected only a few times. The chain employs TRBV18 and TRBJ2-6, with 7 positions matching TRBD2. This CDR3 is built from 17 residues. The germline V gene encodes CDR1 KGHSH and CDR2 LQKENI. V dropped 4 bases and J dropped 0; count of bases not matched to a gene: 6. The CDR3 spells CASSLAGLGSGANVLTF. The CDR3 nucleotides read TGTGCCAGCTCACTGGCTGGACTAGGCTCTGGGGCCAACGTCCTGACTTTC.

This clone was found a few times. The V gene is TRBV14, the J gene TRBJ2-7; D might be TRBD2 (6 bases). CDR3 length equals 15 residues. V dropped 3 bases and J dropped 0 bases, with 12 bases sitting between them. The germline gives CDR1 SGHDN, CDR2 FVKESK. The CDR3 protein is CASSHLGGLSYEQYF. DNA for the CDR3: TGTGCCAGCAGCCACCTTGGAGGGCTCTCCTACGAGCAGTACTTC.

This chain connects TRBV7-2 to TRBJ2-2; D not certain. Trimming left V 4 bases short and J 0 bases short, with 9 bases between. This CDR3 has 15 amino acids. Germline loops: CDR1 SGHTA, CDR2 FQGNSA. The CDR3 protein is CASSYGPANTGELFF. DNA for the CDR3: TGTGCCAGCAGCTACGGCCCCGCGAACACCGGGGAGCTGTTTTTT.

This clone has just a few counts. V is TRBV7-9 and J is TRBJ1-2, with D possibly being TRBD1 (5 bases). Germline CDR1 reads SEHNR; CDR2 reads FQNEAQ (reference sequence). Trimming removed 1 base from V and 5 bases from J, with 11 bases in between. The CDR3 consists of 14 residues. This CDR3 reads CASSLGIDSYGYTF. The CDR3 DNA reads TGTGCCAGCAGCTTAGGAATTGACAGTTATGGCTACACCTTC.

This clone was seen a few times. The rearrangement links TRBV2 to TRBJ2-2; 8 nucleotides agree with TRBD2. The J segment lost 4 bases and the V segment lost 7 bases, leaving 5 bases of the junction unmatched. CDR3 length: 14 amino acids. Germline V gene data show CDR1 as SNHLY and CDR2 as FYNNEI. CDR3 DNA: TGTGCCAGCATTACGGGAGGGTCCACCGGGGAGCTGTTTTTT. Translating it yields CASITGGSTGELFF.

The V and J genes are TRBV28 and TRBJ1-2; D might be TRBD1 (5 bases). The V end was cut by 3 bases, the J end by 2 bases, with 10 bases between. The CDR3 extends over 14 amino acids. Germline CDR1 and CDR2: MDHEN and SYDVKM. CDR3 DNA: TGTGCCAGCAGTTTTGGGGCAGAGAACTATGGCTACACCTTC. This encodes CASSFGAENYGYTF.

Notes on this clone: The sample holds other DNA sequences that translate to the same CDR3. The CDR3 sequence is CASSVVGEQYF. In DNA, the CDR3 is TGTGCCAGCAGCGTAGTCGGGGAGCAGTACTTC. V is TRBV9 and J is TRBJ2-7; no definite D call. Trimming took 0 bases from V and 7 from J, leaving 5 bases between them. The CDR3 spans 11 residues. CDR1 and CDR2 (germline): SGDLS, YYNGEE.

The chain joins TRBV6-1 to TRBJ2-7, with D hard to call. The V and J ends lost 7 bases and 7 bases respectively, with 17 bases between them. The CDR3 consists of 13 residues. Germline V gives CDR1 MNHNS, CDR2 SASEGT. CDR3 in amino acids: CASISAGRSEQYF. The CDR3 DNA follows: TGTGCCAGCATTTCAGCAGGAAGGTCGGAGCAGTACTTC.

V gene TRBV5-4 combines with J gene TRBJ2-1; D is ambiguous. The CDR3 runs to 15 residues. Trimming left V 3 bases short and J 5 bases short, with 15 bases between. From germline, CDR1 is SGHNT and CDR2 YYREEE (reference sequence). The CDR3 loop reads CASSSQHKIDNEQFF. In DNA, the CDR3 is TGTGCCAGCAGCTCCCAGCATAAAATCGACAATGAGCAGTTCTTC. Based on the CDR3 plus reference TRBV5-4 and TRBJ2-1, the full variable domain is ETGVTQSPTHLIKTRGQQVTLRCSSQSGHNTVSWYQQALGQGPQFIFQYYREEENGRGNFPPRFSGLQFPNYSSELNVNALELDDSALYLCASSSQHKIDNEQFFGPGTRLTVL.

This clone was seen only a few times. The chain links TRBV2 to TRBJ2-3; D possibly corresponds to TRBD1 (5 bases). CDR3 length: 13 amino acids. In germline, CDR1 is SNHLY, CDR2 FYNNEI. Trimming pared 8 bases from V and 2 bases from J, leaving 11 bases between. The CDR3 region has the DNA TGTGCCAGCTTGTGGGGCATCACAGATACGCAGTATTTT. Amino acids: CASLWGITDTQYF.

The V call is TRBV5-4, the J call TRBJ2-3; 10 bases are shared with TRBD2. With 0 bases clipped from V and 6 bases from J, the junction kept 7 bases outside the gene matches. The CDR3 length is 16 residues. Germline CDR1 SGHNT, CDR2 YYREEE (reference sequence). CDR3 in DNA: TGTGCCAGCAGCTTGGGCGGGACTAGCGTCTCTGATACGCAGTATTTT. Its protein is CASSLGGTSVSDTQYF.

This clone turned up a few times. This chain joins TRBV7-6 and TRBJ2-1, with D possibly TRBD1 on 5 matching bases. This CDR3 has 14 amino acids. Germline lookup yields CDR1 SGHVS and CDR2 FNYEAQ. The V gene lost 2 bases and the J gene lost 3 bases, with 8 bases spanning the gap. CDR3 sequence (DNA): TGTGCCAGCAGCTTAACAGGCCTCTACAATGAGCAGTTCTTC. Protein sequence: CASSLTGLYNEQFF.

This clone was observed a handful of times. The chain couples TRBV28 to TRBJ2-1; TRBD2 aligns across 9 bases. The CDR3 extends over 16 amino acids. The germline gives CDR1 MDHEN, CDR2 SYDVKM. Trimming cost V 7 bases and J 5 bases; bases outside gene matches: 12. Written as DNA, the CDR3 is TGTGCCAGCAACACTCCTGGGACTAGCAGACACAATGAGCAGTTCTTC. This sequence encodes CASNTPGTSRHNEQFF.